This section outlines one T cell receptor beta chain sequence together with its context. TCRdb keeps only in-frame clones here, not all; method: immunoSEQ multiplex PCR. The table includes about 110,000 clones, under 95% detected once. This CDR3 contains 17 residues. Germline-derived CDR1 and CDR2 are SGHVS and FQNEAQ. Trimming removed 0 bases at V and 0 bases at J, with 12 bases between. This record comes from a study of T cell changes during pregnancy in multiple sclerosis. The chain links TRBV7-8 to TRBJ1-3; the D is unclear. The receptor was derived from a female donor in good health, enrolled as a control in a pregnancy study. The specimen comprised peripheral blood, sampled in the third trimester of pregnancy. The CDR3 coding sequence is TGTGCCAGCAGCTTAGCTTCAGGCTATGACTCTGGAAACACCATATATTTT. Protein product: CASSLASGYDSGNTIYF.